The TCR beta chain described here comes from a study of blood T cell repertoires in COVID-19. Study information: Samples taken during acute and convalescent COVID-19 were collected in the United States, Italy and Spain.

This CDR3 contains 12 residues. V was pared by 6 bases and J by 5 bases, with 10 bases between. Germline assignment: CDR1 MGHDK and CDR2 SYGVNS. Measured with immunoSEQ multiplex PCR; TCRdb has only the in-frame clones, and not every one. The data show more than 85,000 clones, with about nine tenths seen just once and 1% to 1.4% held by the top ten. The source is a human donor in a cohort sampled during active COVID-19. The J gene is TRBJ1-1, the V gene TRBV25-1; unclear D gene. The sequenced sample consisted of peripheral blood. This CDR3 reads CASSPRGTEAFF. The CDR3 DNA sequence: TGTGCCAGCAGCCCCCGGGGAACTGAAGCTTTCTTT.